These 15 T cell receptor beta chains were sequenced from one sample in a study. Each CDR3 protein gets one entry after TCRdb re-called the 5' RACE reads with MiXCR. The sample contains some 10,000 distinct CDR3 sequences, 40% to 55% of which appear only once. Sequenced: tumor-infiltrating naive CD4+ T cells sorted from the breast tumor. Indicated subset: naive CD4+ T cells, CD4+CD45RA+CD25-. These receptors were collected from a female donor with breast cancer.

This chain links TRBV3-1 with TRBJ2-1; possible D gene TRBD2, 5 bases. CDR1 and CDR2 (germline): LGHDT, YNNKEL (reference sequence). Between the trimmed V and J ends, which lost 1 base and 3 bases, there was a span of 16 bases. The CDR3 has 17 amino acids. CDR3 in amino acids: CASSQGFGSGNYNEQFF. As DNA, the CDR3 is TGTGCCAGCAGCCAAGGGTTCGGCAGCGGAAACTACAATGAGCAGTTCTTC.

V is TRBV4-1 and J is TRBJ2-2, with 13 bases aligning to TRBD2. The CDR3 has 18 residues. Trimming removed 4 bases from V and 6 bases from J; junction bases left unmatched: 11. Germline V CDR1 and CDR2: MGHRA, YSYEKL. CDR3 DNA: TGCGCCAGCAGCCTTCCCGGACTAGCGGGAGATCAGGCCGGGGAGCTGTTTTTT. Amino acid sequence: CASSLPGLAGDQAGELFF.

The chain recombines TRBV7-2 with TRBJ2-6, with no clear D. Germline CDR1 SGHTA, CDR2 FQGNSA. The ends were cut back, 4 bases at V and 1 base at J, with 8 bases in the middle. The CDR3 is 15 residues long. CDR3 DNA: TGTGCCAGCAGCTCACATTTTTCTGGGGCCAACGTCCTGACTTTC. Protein product: CASSSHFSGANVLTF.

CDR3 sequence: CSISLSSTDTQYF. CDR3 in DNA: TGCAGTATTTCTCTATCTAGCACAGATACGCAGTATTTT. The genes are TRBV20-1 and TRBJ2-3, with D hard to call. Germline values: CDR1 DFQATT, CDR2 SNEGSKA (reference sequence). CDR3 size: 13 residues. With 8 bases removed from V and 0 bases from J, the gap between germline ends came to 12 bases.

V gene TRBV5-1 combines with J gene TRBJ2-3; 8 bases align to TRBD2. V dropped 3 bases and J dropped 5; count of bases not matched to a gene: 5. The CDR3 extends over 14 amino acids. Germline loops: CDR1 SGHRS, CDR2 YFSETQ. The CDR3 reads CASSSGTSQDTQYF. The CDR3 nucleotides are TGCGCCAGCAGCTCCGGGACTAGTCAAGATACGCAGTATTTT.

This clonotype was seen more than once but under ten times. V usage is TRBV12-3 or TRBV12-4 and J usage is TRBJ2-3, with a weak D call TRBD1 (6 bases). The CDR3 spans 14 residues. The ends were cut back, 3 bases at V and 3 bases at J, with 10 bases in the middle. This CDR3 reads CASSFQGGTDTQYF. CDR3 bases: TGTGCCAGCAGTTTTCAAGGGGGAACAGATACGCAGTATTTT.

This clonotype was recorded a few times. This chain joins TRBV15 and TRBJ2-7, with 9 bases that match TRBD2. Germline V CDR1 and CDR2: LNHNV, YYDKDF (reference sequence). V trimming: 0 bases; J trimming: 3 bases; junction bases outside the gene matches: 3. CDR3 size: 15 residues. The CDR3 protein is CATSRDNSGSYEQYF. The CDR3, as DNA: TGTGCCACCAGCAGAGATAATAGCGGGAGCTACGAGCAGTACTTC.

Relative to its sample, this clonotype is medium-sized (0.01 to 0.1%). This chain connects TRBV5-5 to TRBJ2-7, with 7 bases lining up with TRBD1. CDR1 SGHKS and CDR2 YYEKEE come from the germline V gene (reference sequence). The V and J ends lost 1 base and 0 bases, in that order; junction bases with no gene match: 1. There are 14 residues in the CDR3. The CDR3 nucleotides are TGTGCCAGCAGCTTGACAGGGGACTCCTACGAGCAGTACTTC. Residues: CASSLTGDSYEQYF. Combining the CDR3 with reference TRBV5-5 and TRBJ2-7 gives the whole variable domain DAGVTQSPTHLIKTRGQQVTLRCSPISGHKSVSWYQQVLGQGPQFIFQYYEKEERGRGNFPDRFSARQFPNYSSELNVNALLLGDSALYLCASSLTGDSYEQYFGPGTRLTVT.

This clonotype was counted only a few times. The chain recombines TRBV11-2 with TRBJ2-7; 12 positions agree with TRBD2. Germline lookup yields CDR1 SGHAT and CDR2 FQNNGV. V was clipped by 6 bases and J by 2 bases; unmatched bases: 11. This CDR3 contains 17 residues. CDR3 loop: CASSRSTLAGGAYEQYF. The CDR3 DNA sequence: TGTGCCAGCAGTCGATCTACACTAGCGGGAGGCGCCTACGAGCAGTACTTC.

CDR3 residues: CASSLLSSGNTIYF. The CDR3 coding sequence is TGCGCCAGCAGCTTACTGAGCTCTGGAAACACCATATATTTT. The chain combines TRBV5-1 with TRBJ1-3; D not resolved. Trimming shortened V by 2 bases and J by 0 bases, and 6 bases separated the two germline ends. Germline V lookup: CDR1 SGHRS, CDR2 YFSETQ. The CDR3 is 14 residues long. The variable domain in full, completed from reference TRBV5-1 and TRBJ1-3, reads KAGVTQTPRYLIKTRGQQVTLSCSPISGHRSVSWYQQTPGQGLQFLFEYFSETQRNKGNFPGRFSGRQFSNSRSEMNVSTLELGDSALYLCASSLLSSGNTIYFGEGSWLTVV.

This chain uses TRBV20-1 with TRBJ2-5, with D tentatively TRBD1 (5 bases). CDR1 is DFQATT and CDR2 is SNEGSKA in the germline V gene (reference sequence). Between the trimmed V and J ends, which lost 3 bases and 3 bases, there was a span of 23 bases. This CDR3 is 17 amino acids long. CDR3 coding DNA: TGCAGTGCTAGCCAAGAGTTTACAGGACGAATGGAAGAGACCCAGTACTTC. This sequence encodes CSASQEFTGRMEETQYF.

This clonotype was detected only once. The V gene is TRBV29-1, the J gene TRBJ2-5; the D is unclear. In germline, CDR1 is SQVTM, CDR2 ANQGSEA. V dropped 6 bases and J dropped 1 base, with 15 bases sitting between them. This CDR3 is 14 amino acids long. CDR3 bases: TGCAGCGTCGCCCATAGACTTCGCCAAGAGACCCAGTACTTC. The encoded protein is CSVAHRLRQETQYF.

This clonotype came up a few times. This chain links TRBV7-2 with TRBJ1-1; D is uncertain. The CDR3 spans 14 residues. Trimming cost V 1 base and J 3 bases, with 9 bases left between them. The V gene's germline CDR1 is SGHTA and CDR2 FQGNSA. The CDR3 is CASSLDPGDTEAFF. The CDR3 DNA reads as TGTGCCAGCAGCTTAGACCCGGGTGACACTGAAGCTTTCTTT.

This rearrangement joins TRBV6-6 to TRBJ1-1; no firm D call. The V and J ends lost 6 bases and 1 base respectively, with 12 bases between them. The CDR3 is 14 residues long. Germline V gene sequence: CDR1 MNHNY, CDR2 SVGAGI (reference sequence). The CDR3 DNA follows: TGTGCCAGCAGAACGACCGGCACGAACACTGAAGCTTTCTTT. It is translated as CASRTTGTNTEAFF.

The rearrangement uses TRBV7-3 and TRBJ2-7; D is unclear. Trimming pared 5 bases from V and 6 bases from J, leaving 14 bases between. The length of the CDR3 is 13 residues. Germline lookup yields CDR1 SGHTA and CDR2 FQGTGA. The DNA for the CDR3 is TGTGCCAGCAGCGTAGACTTCTCAGGCGAGCAGTACTTC. It yields the protein CASSVDFSGEQYF.